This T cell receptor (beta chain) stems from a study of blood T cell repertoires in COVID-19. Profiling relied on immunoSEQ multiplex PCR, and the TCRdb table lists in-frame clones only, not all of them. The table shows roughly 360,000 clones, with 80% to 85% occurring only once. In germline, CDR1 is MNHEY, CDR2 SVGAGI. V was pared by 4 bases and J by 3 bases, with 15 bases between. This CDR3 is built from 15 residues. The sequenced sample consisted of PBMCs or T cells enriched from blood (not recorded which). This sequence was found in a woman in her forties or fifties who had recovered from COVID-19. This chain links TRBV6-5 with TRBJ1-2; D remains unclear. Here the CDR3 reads CASSWQASRHYGYTF. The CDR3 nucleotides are TGTGCCAGCAGTTGGCAGGCCAGCCGCCACTATGGCTACACCTTC.